Sequencing of this T cell receptor beta chain was carried out in a study of neurological immune-mediated disorders. The sample holds a few counts of this clonotype. The CDR3 extends over 16 amino acids. V lost 0 bases to trimming and J lost 1 base, with 12 bases between them. Germline-derived CDR1 and CDR2 are DFQATT and SNEGSKA (reference sequence). TCRdb ran MiXCR on the 5' RACE reads and lists one entry per CDR3 protein. The sample lists around 46,000 distinct CDR3 sequences, 25% occurring once. Source material was 2 million unsorted PBMCs, stored at -80 °C in RNAlater. The V gene is TRBV20-1, the J gene TRBJ2-2; no clear D gene. Sequenced material: PBMCs. This TCR came from a woman in her sixties or seventies in good health. The CDR3 is CSARDWRQMNTGELFF. The CDR3 DNA reads as TGCAGTGCTAGAGATTGGCGGCAGATGAACACCGGGGAGCTGTTTTTT.